This TCR beta chain stems from a study of OX40 agonist ivuxolimab in advanced cancers. The sample holds a few counts of this clone. Sequencing was performed with immunoSEQ multiplex PCR; in TCRdb, only in-frame clones are kept and a portion is missing. The sample records 60,000 to 75,000 clones, 80% being singletons. CDR1 and CDR2 (germline): SGHRS, YFSETQ. Trimming cost V 0 bases and J 4 bases, with 9 bases left between them. The CDR3 has 14 residues. The receptor was isolated from an adult with an advanced solid tumor such as melanoma, head and neck, liver or kidney cancer. The sequencing used CD4+ or CD8+ T cells sorted from blood, collected in a trial of the OX40 agonist ivuxolimab. The chain couples TRBV5-1 to TRBJ2-3; perhaps TRBD2 as D (6 bases). CDR3 sequence reads: CASSLGSGADTQYF. DNA for the CDR3: TGCGCCAGCAGCTTGGGGTCGGGGGCAGATACGCAGTATTTT.